Below, 30 T cell receptor beta chains from the same sample are listed, as sequenced in a study of blood T cells in healthy people across ages. Using a J-beta primer mix together with a sample-barcoded 5' primer, a second PCR was run for roughly 6 to 12 cycles. TCRdb recomputed calls from the 5' RACE reads with MiXCR, one row per CDR3 protein. The sample has 980,000 or so distinct CDR3 sequences, around 49% seen once; the top ten hold roughly 12%. Sequencing was done on a sample of blood. The receptors were gathered from a man aged 25 to 40 in good health.

The chain uses TRBV29-1 and TRBJ2-7, with 9 bases that match TRBD1. The CDR3 is made up of 13 amino acids. The V and J ends lost 7 bases and 0 bases, in that order; junction bases with no gene match: 4. CDR1 and CDR2 (germline): SQVTM, ANQGSEA. The CDR3 region is CSAGQGSSYEQYF. The CDR3 DNA follows: TGCAGCGCGGGACAGGGAAGCTCCTACGAGCAGTACTTC.

This chain joins TRBV5-1 and TRBJ2-7; D assignment may be TRBD1 or TRBD2 (5 bases each). From germline, CDR1 is SGHRS and CDR2 YFSETQ. Deletions cut 4 bases from V and 3 bases from J, with 20 bases between. CDR3 length equals 16 residues. CDR3 nucleotides: TGCGCCAGCAGCCCAACTAGAGGGACGGCGAACTACGAGCAGTACTTC. Amino acid sequence: CASSPTRGTANYEQYF. The complete variable domain, with remaining parts taken from reference TRBV5-1 and TRBJ2-7, reads KAGVTQTPRYLIKTRGQQVTLSCSPISGHRSVSWYQQTPGQGLQFLFEYFSETQRNKGNFPGRFSGRQFSNSRSEMNVSTLELGDSALYLCASSPTRGTANYEQYFGPGTRLTVT.

On this clonotype itself: A much bigger clone sits one base away, suggesting this may be a read error. The CDR3 nucleotides are TGTGCCAGCAGTGACTCGGCAACCAATGAGCAGTTCTTC. Its translation is CASSDSATNEQFF. The rearrangement joins TRBV12-3 or TRBV12-4 to TRBJ2-1; D unresolved. The CDR3 contains 13 residues. V lost 5 bases and J 6 bases, leaving 11 bases between the germline ends.

This clonotype was seen repeatedly, ten times or more. This rearrangement joins TRBV4-2 to TRBJ2-3; D may match TRBD1 or TRBD2 (5 bases each). Germline V CDR1 and CDR2: LGHNA, YNFKEQ. The length of the CDR3 is 16 residues. V lost 0 bases and J lost 7, with 17 bases in between. CDR3 in DNA: TGTGCCAGCAGCCAAGAGTCCGGGACCGGGTCGAATACGCAGTATTTT. The encoded protein is CASSQESGTGSNTQYF.

This chain uses TRBV20-1 with TRBJ2-7; D call uncertain. The germline CDR1 and CDR2 sequences are DFQATT and SNEGSKA (reference sequence). The CDR3 has 13 amino acids. V was clipped by 6 bases and J by 0 bases, with 12 bases between them. As DNA, the CDR3 is TGCAGTGCCCCGGGCTCGAGCTCCTACGAGCAGTACTTC. Amino acids: CSAPGSSSYEQYF.

The chain has TRBV10-3 and TRBJ1-1, with D uncertain. Germline assignment: CDR1 ENHRY and CDR2 SYGVKD. The CDR3 totals 11 residues. Trimming cost V 4 bases and J 8 bases, with 8 bases left between them. CDR3 bases: TGTGCCATCAGTGCCGAAGCAGAAGCTTTCTTT. This encodes CAISAEAEAFF.

The rearrangement uses TRBV9 and TRBJ2-4; no reliable D call. The J call is doubtful: the DNA matches TRBJ2-7 better. The CDR3 is made up of 14 amino acids. Germline lookup yields CDR1 SGDLS and CDR2 YYNGEE. The CDR3 here is CASSAGRNSYEQYF. CDR3 DNA: TGTGCCAGCAGCGCTGGACGCAACTCCTACGAGCAGTACTTC.

Only a few counts were recorded for this clonotype. V usage is TRBV19 and J usage is TRBJ1-2, with D perhaps TRBD1 (6 bases). Trimming removed 4 bases from V and 4 bases from J, with 22 bases in between. This CDR3 is built from 17 residues. CDR1 is LNHDA, CDR2 SQIVND, per germline (reference sequence). This CDR3 is CASSTPALGGPLYGYTF. The CDR3 nucleotides read TGTGCCAGTAGTACCCCCGCTCTGGGGGGCCCTCTCTATGGCTACACCTTC.

This chain joins TRBV4-2 and TRBJ1-2, with 7 bases aligning to TRBD1. The germline gives CDR1 LGHNA, CDR2 YNFKEQ. The CDR3 length is 13 residues. V lost 2 bases and J lost 7; bases outside the gene matches: 4. Written as DNA, the CDR3 is TGTGCCAGCAGCCAATCTAGGACAGGTGGCTACACCTTC. Translating gives CASSQSRTGGYTF.

J is TRBJ1-6 and V is TRBV27; tentatively, D is TRBD1 (5 bases). V was trimmed by 2 bases and J by 0 bases, leaving 14 bases between them. Germline V lookup: CDR1 MNHEY, CDR2 SMNVEV (reference sequence). The CDR3 extends over 18 amino acids. CDR3 in amino acids: CASSLVVRASSYNSPLHF. In DNA form, the CDR3 reads TGTGCCAGCAGTTTAGTAGTCAGGGCGAGCTCCTATAATTCACCCCTCCACTTT.

This clonotype was recorded a few times. The chain uses TRBV7-9 and TRBJ1-4; a possible D gene is TRBD1 (6 bases). V lost 6 bases and J 8 bases, leaving 28 bases between the germline ends. There are 18 residues in the CDR3. Germline CDR1 and CDR2: SEHNR and FQNEAQ (reference sequence). CDR3 amino acids: CASRYTRQDSPFIEKLFF. CDR3 DNA: TGTGCCAGCAGGTACACTCGGCAGGACAGTCCCTTTATCGAAAAACTGTTTTTT.

This chain connects TRBV6-6 to TRBJ1-5; D not certain. V dropped 4 bases and J dropped 0 bases, with 13 bases sitting between them. This CDR3 is built from 16 residues. Per germline, CDR1 MNHNY and CDR2 SVGAGI (reference sequence). CDR3 protein: CASSSRGEYSNQPQHF. In DNA form, the CDR3 reads TGTGCCAGCAGTTCCCGCGGGGAGTATAGCAATCAGCCCCAGCATTTT.

This clonotype was seen only a few times. The chain couples TRBV5-1 to TRBJ2-1, with TRBD2 matching over 7 bases. Germline lookup yields CDR1 SGHRS and CDR2 YFSETQ. The CDR3 sequence is 16 residues long. V was pared by 3 bases and J by 7 bases, with 13 bases of the junction left unmatched. CDR3 in DNA: TGCGCCAGCAGCTACCCTAGCGGAGATTCGGGGAATGAGCAGTTCTTC. Translated, it gives CASSYPSGDSGNEQFF.

This chain connects TRBV6-6 to TRBJ1-2; TRBD1 agrees at 7 bases. The V gene end was trimmed by 6 bases and the J gene end by 3 bases; junction bases not matched to a gene: 16. Germline V gene lookup returns CDR1 MNHNY and CDR2 SVGAGI (reference sequence). The CDR3 consists of 17 residues. CDR3 in DNA: TGTGCCAGCAGCTCCACACCCTCGGGACAGATATACTATGGCTACACCTTC. This translates into CASSSTPSGQIYYGYTF.

This clonotype was found many times. J is TRBJ2-3 and V is TRBV24-1; 7 nucleotides line up with TRBD1. V dropped 4 bases and J dropped 1; count of bases not matched to a gene: 10. The germline V gene has CDR1 KGHDR and CDR2 SFDVKD. The CDR3 loop spans 17 amino acids. CDR3 region: CATSEARQGVGTDTQYF. For the CDR3, the DNA is TGTGCCACCAGTGAAGCTCGACAGGGAGTGGGCACAGATACGCAGTATTTT.

The gene calls are TRBV6-5 and TRBJ1-2; D remains ambiguous. The CDR3 length is 12 residues. Germline-derived CDR1 and CDR2 are MNHEY and SVGAGI. The ends were cut back, 2 bases at V and 7 bases at J, with 8 bases in the middle. The CDR3 DNA follows: TGTGCCAGCAGTTACGGAGGGCTTGGCTACACCTTC. Its translation is CASSYGGLGYTF.

The CDR3 loop is CASSSQGLPFYGYTF. The CDR3 DNA is TGTGCCAGCAGTTCACAGGGGCTCCCCTTTTATGGCTACACCTTC. The V and J genes are TRBV12-3 or TRBV12-4 and TRBJ1-2; 7 nucleotides match TRBD1. Unmatched junction bases numbered 10, after V lost 4 bases and J lost 5 bases. The CDR3 runs 15 residues.

V usage is TRBV28 and J usage is TRBJ2-5; 13 positions agree with TRBD2. Germline loops: CDR1 MDHEN, CDR2 SYDVKM. V gave up 3 bases and J gave up 2 bases; unmatched junction bases: 9. The CDR3 extends over 18 amino acids. CDR3 loop: CASSLGSGLAGLQETQYF. The CDR3 DNA is TGTGCCAGCAGTTTGGGCTCGGGACTAGCGGGGCTACAAGAGACCCAGTACTTC.

This rearrangement joins TRBV5-1 to TRBJ1-1; D is uncertain. V dropped 3 bases and J dropped 5 bases, with 17 bases sitting between them. The CDR3 length is 15 residues. The germline V gene has CDR1 SGHRS and CDR2 YFSETQ. The CDR3 spells CASSWVGTFITEAFF. CDR3 sequence (DNA): TGCGCCAGCAGCTGGGTTGGCACCTTTATTACTGAAGCTTTCTTT.

This clonotype was seen repeatedly, ten times or more. V usage is TRBV20-1 and J usage is TRBJ2-7; D not certain. V was cut by 1 base and J by 3 bases, with 4 bases left in between. Germline V gives CDR1 DFQATT, CDR2 SNEGSKA (reference sequence). The CDR3 spans 11 residues. The CDR3 DNA is TGCAGTGCTAGAGCCGACTACGAGCAGTACTTC. Encoded protein: CSARADYEQYF.

The chain is built from TRBV27 and TRBJ2-1; D not resolved. CDR1 is MNHEY and CDR2 is SMNVEV in the germline V gene (reference sequence). Trimming cost V 1 base and J 0 bases, with 7 bases left between them. This CDR3 spans 15 amino acids. The CDR3 spells CASSLLLSSYNEQFF. CDR3 sequence (DNA): TGTGCCAGCAGTTTATTGTTATCCTCCTACAATGAGCAGTTCTTC.

The sample holds many counts of this clonotype. The chain employs TRBV12-3 or TRBV12-4 and TRBJ2-4, with TRBD1 identical over 7 bases. There are 13 residues in the CDR3. The J segment lost 4 bases and the V segment lost 5 bases, leaving 2 bases of the junction unmatched. The CDR3 here is CASSGTAKNIQYF. DNA for the CDR3: TGTGCCAGCAGTGGGACAGCAAAAAACATTCAGTACTTC.

The J gene is TRBJ2-3, the V gene TRBV20-1, with 8 bases identical to TRBD2. There are 15 residues in the CDR3. Germline V CDR1 and CDR2: DFQATT, SNEGSKA (reference sequence). J was trimmed by 2 bases and V by 3 bases; bases with no gene match: 7. CDR3 coding DNA: TGCAGTGCTAGGTCCAGCGGGGGCCTCACAGATACGCAGTATTTT. Encoded protein: CSARSSGGLTDTQYF.

The chain recombines TRBV25-1 with TRBJ2-7, with D perhaps TRBD1 (6 bases). The CDR3 spans 15 residues. Between the trimmed V and J ends, which lost 0 bases and 2 bases, there was a span of 11 bases. Per germline, CDR1 MGHDK and CDR2 SYGVNS. DNA of the CDR3: TGTGCCAGCAGTGAATATAGGACAGAGGCCTACGAGCAGTACTTC. It is translated as CASSEYRTEAYEQYF.

The genes are TRBV20-1 and TRBJ2-1; 11 nucleotides align to TRBD2. Germline V lookup: CDR1 DFQATT, CDR2 SNEGSKA (reference sequence). The junction had 3 bases not matched to a gene; V was cut back by 0 bases and J by 2 bases. CDR3 size: 16 residues. CDR3: CSARDSSGGAYNEQFF. CDR3 DNA: TGCAGTGCTAGAGACAGTAGCGGGGGGGCCTACAATGAGCAGTTCTTC.

The chain employs TRBV6-2 or TRBV6-3 and TRBJ1-5; 9 positions match TRBD1. V trimming: 4 bases; J trimming: 7 bases; junction bases outside the gene matches: 2. Germline lookup yields CDR1 MNHEY and CDR2 SVGEGT. CDR3 size: 13 residues. CDR3 sequence (DNA): TGTGCCAGCAGTTGGACAGGGGCACAGCCCCAGCATTTT. Residues: CASSWTGAQPQHF.

This chain connects TRBV6-2 or TRBV6-3 to TRBJ2-6, with 7 bases lining up with TRBD1. This CDR3 region has 15 residues. Looked up from germline, CDR1 is MNHEY and CDR2 is SVGEGT. V shed 5 bases, J shed 5 bases, and the junction held 6 bases outside the gene matches. CDR3 in amino acids: CASSQTGSWANVLTF. The CDR3 DNA sequence: TGTGCCAGCAGTCAGACAGGGTCTTGGGCCAACGTCCTGACTTTC.

The sample holds a few counts of this clonotype. The genes are TRBV28 and TRBJ2-3; D ambiguous. V was pared by 11 bases and J by 2 bases, with 29 bases between. There are 18 residues in the CDR3. The germline gives CDR1 MDHEN, CDR2 SYDVKM. The CDR3 DNA reads TGTGCCTCACACGCGACGGCTATCAAGGCCCCCCACACAGATACGCAGTATTTT. Translation: CASHATAIKAPHTDTQYF.

This clonotype was seen only a few times. V is TRBV12-3 or TRBV12-4 and J is TRBJ1-2; perhaps TRBD1 as D (6 bases). The CDR3 totals 13 residues. V was pared by 3 bases and J by 3 bases, with 8 bases between. The DNA of the CDR3 is TGTGCCAGCAGTTTGGGGACACACTATGGCTACACCTTC. This encodes CASSLGTHYGYTF.

This rearrangement joins TRBV28 to TRBJ2-1, with 8 bases identical to TRBD2. CDR1 and CDR2 (germline): MDHEN, SYDVKM. The CDR3 length is 17 residues. V trimming: 2 bases; J trimming: 6 bases; junction bases outside the gene matches: 12. CDR3 DNA: TGTGCCAGCAGTTTAGGACGGGGGGGCTTAAGGGGCAATGAGCAGTTCTTC. As protein: CASSLGRGGLRGNEQFF.